The 3 T cell receptor beta chains reported below all come from one sample, sequenced in a study of cytomegalovirus exposure and HLA in healthy donors. Primers for the PCR totalled 60 Vbeta and 13 Jbeta. Sequencing used immunoSEQ multiplex PCR; TCRdb keeps in-frame clones, though not all of them. The repertoire holds fewer than 200,000 clones, around 81% seen once, with about 2.2% in the top ten. Sequenced: PBMCs. These receptors were taken from a woman aged 30 to 39 in good health and CMV-seronegative.

The chain links TRBV27 to TRBJ1-5; TRBD1 might be the D (6 bases). Germline CDR1 MNHEY, CDR2 SMNVEV (reference sequence). There are 15 residues in the CDR3. V was shortened by 2 bases and J by 5 bases, with 13 bases between the two germline ends. This chain's CDR3 is CASSLRQDGDQPQHF. The CDR3 region has the DNA TGTGCCAGCAGTTTACGACAGGATGGGGATCAGCCCCAGCATTTT.

In regard to this clone: The junction departs from germline at one end; a sequencing error may be responsible. The chain uses TRBV5-1 and TRBJ2-6; possible D gene TRBD1, 5 bases. This CDR3 is 16 amino acids long. Germline V CDR1 and CDR2: SGHRS, YFSETQ. For the CDR3, the DNA is TGCGCCAGCAGCGGGTATGGTAGCTCTGGGGCCAACGGCCTGACTTTC. Protein product: CASSGYGSSGANGLTF.

This chain uses TRBV5-1 with TRBJ2-7; D is perhaps TRBD2 (5 bases). Trimming removed 2 bases at V and 7 bases at J, with 16 bases between. The CDR3 covers 14 residues. Germline assignment: CDR1 SGHRS and CDR2 YFSETQ. The CDR3 nucleotides are TGCGCCAGCAGCTTCGGGGTTGGCTCGGGGGAGCAGTACTTC. Translation: CASSFGVGSGEQYF.